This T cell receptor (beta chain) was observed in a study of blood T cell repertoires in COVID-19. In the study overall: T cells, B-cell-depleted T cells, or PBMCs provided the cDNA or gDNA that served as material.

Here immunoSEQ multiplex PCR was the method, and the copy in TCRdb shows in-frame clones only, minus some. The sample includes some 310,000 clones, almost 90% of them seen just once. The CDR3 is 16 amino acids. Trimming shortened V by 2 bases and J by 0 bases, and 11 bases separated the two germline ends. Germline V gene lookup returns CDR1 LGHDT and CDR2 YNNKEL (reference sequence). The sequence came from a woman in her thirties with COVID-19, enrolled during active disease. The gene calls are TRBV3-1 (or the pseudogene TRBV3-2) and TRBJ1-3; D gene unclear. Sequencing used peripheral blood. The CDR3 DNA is TGTGCCAGCAGCCAAATGGCGGGAGCCTCTGGAAACACCATATATTTT. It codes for CASSQMAGASGNTIYF.